This entry concerns a single T cell receptor beta chain. These data come from a study of blood T cell repertoires in COVID-19. Whole-study context: COVID-19 samples collected from the United States, Italy and Spain covered acute and convalescent phases. The cDNA or gDNA used as material had been derived from T cells, B-cell-depleted T cells, or PBMCs.

Across under 25 US areas, participants ranged in age from about 18 to 100 years. Per germline, CDR1 SQVTM and CDR2 ANQGSEA. V shed 4 bases and J 3 bases; nucleotides not matched to a gene: 14. CDR3 length: 17 amino acids. Authors' data handling: Reference gene primers were amplified, and this amplification served to estimate nucleated cell counts. Assay: immunoSEQ multiplex PCR; the TCRdb copy retains only in-frame clones and omits some. V and J calls and clone size are as listed in that table; D and trimming were resolved from the DNA. This table holds fewer than 400,000 clones, just under 90% found once.

The sequencing sample was made of PBMCs or T cells enriched from blood (not recorded which). The rearrangement uses TRBV29-1 and TRBJ2-3; 9 positions match TRBD2. This receptor was taken from a woman aged 50 to 60 who had recovered from COVID-19. The CDR3 region is CSVADTHERGETDTQYF. DNA of the CDR3: TGCAGCGTTGCCGATACCCACGAGCGGGGGGAAACAGATACGCAGTATTTT.